The clone carrying this T cell receptor (beta chain) was recorded many times. Its target is not known. 5'RACE with constant-segment primers yielded barcoded, UMI-tagged TCR alpha and TCR beta cDNA libraries. TCRdb redid the calling of the 5' RACE reads with MiXCR, one entry per CDR3 protein. Of about 350,000 distinct CDR3 sequences listed, roughly an eighth are singletons. This specimen comes from a study of T-cell memory formation after mild COVID-19. The study's findings and limits: Clones from the second wave (peaking day 37) had unconfirmed SARS-CoV-2 specificity. The study found balanced CD4/CD8 in clones contracting day 15 to 85 and a CD4+ lean in later expanders.

Germline V gives CDR1 MNHEY, CDR2 SVGAGI. The CDR3 loop spans 12 amino acids. V shed 11 bases, J shed 4 bases, and the junction held 5 bases outside the gene matches. J is TRBJ2-3 and V is TRBV6-5; TRBD2 agrees at 8 bases. Sample: PBMCs or a T cell subset sorted from them (not recorded which). The receptor comes from a man between 18 and 29 years old who had mild COVID-19 (a few samples of this study predate the infection). Cell type and time point are not known. CDR3 nucleotides: TGTGCCTGTCACGGGAGGGCAGATACGCAGTATTTT. Amino acid sequence: CACHGRADTQYF.